This T cell receptor (beta chain) originates from a study of T-cell reconstitution after alpha-beta-depleted transplantation in children. Trimming removed 2 bases from V and 0 bases from J; junction bases left unmatched: 9. CDR3 length: 18 residues. The germline gives CDR1 MNHEY, CDR2 SVGEGT. Molecular barcoding with unique molecular identifiers was used for the TCRbeta library. TCRdb passed the PCR reads through MiXCR, listing each CDR3 protein once. The sample gives hundreds of thousands of distinct CDR3 sequences, over 9.5% of which show up once; about 8% is in the top ten. This clonotype was counted many times. Its antigen is as yet unknown. Study-wide results and caveats: Hyperexpanded clones declined; after one year, newly produced T cells mostly supplied diversity. Some patients showed high day-60 TCRbeta diversity, which derived from surviving recipient T cells and thymic progenitors. About two months after transplant, alpha-beta T cells reportedly came from several hundred expanded graft clones.

The clonotype comes from a boy in the first two years of life with acute myeloid leukemia, due to receive a stem cell transplant. The chain combines TRBV6-2 or TRBV6-3 with TRBJ1-1, with 10 positions matching TRBD1. Here the sequenced sample was PBMCs, taken before TCRalphabeta/CD19-depleted stem cell transplant. CDR3 amino acids: CASSYPVDRGVMNTEAFF. Written as DNA, the CDR3 is TGTGCCAGCAGTTACCCCGTGGACAGGGGGGTTATGAACACTGAAGCTTTCTTT.